The sequence of this TCR beta chain was determined in a study of blood T cell repertoires in COVID-19. The germline V gene has CDR1 LNHDA and CDR2 SQIVND (reference sequence). The J segment lost 5 bases and the V segment lost 1 base, leaving 2 bases of the junction unmatched. CDR3 length equals 15 residues. Profiling relied on immunoSEQ multiplex PCR, and the TCRdb table lists in-frame clones only, not all of them. The sample shows roughly 120,000 clones, 85% of them seen only once. The chain is built from TRBV19 and TRBJ2-1; TRBD2 agrees at 10 bases. The source of this sequence is a human donor in a cohort sampled during active COVID-19. The source material was peripheral blood. This chain's CDR3 is CASSIGLAGDNEQFF. The DNA of the CDR3 is TGTGCCAGTAGTATAGGACTAGCGGGCGACAATGAGCAGTTCTTC.